The present TCR beta chain was sequenced within a study of cytomegalovirus exposure and HLA in healthy donors. The CDR3 spans 15 residues. CDR1 SGHDT and CDR2 YYEEEE come from the germline V gene. V was trimmed by 6 bases and J by 6 bases, leaving 19 bases between them. General study points: The finding came from a later analysis; first-cohort TCR clusters tended to co-occur in the 110 or so validation repertoires.

Data came from immunoSEQ multiplex PCR; TCRdb stores just in-frame clones and leaves some out. The sample comprises around 400,000 clones, approximately 90% of which are singletons, and roughly 0.75% rests with the top ten. Comments on this clone: No antigen is known for it.

Separate from the approximately 670-subject first cohort was the approximately 130-subject validation cohort, to which the donors belonged. What was sequenced was PBMCs. This TCR derives from a woman between 18 and 30 years old in good health and CMV-seronegative. The chain carries TRBV5-6 and TRBJ2-1, with D maybe TRBD1 (6 bases). DNA for the CDR3: TGTGCCAGCAACTTCAGGGGTTCTCGTTCCAATGAGCAGTTCTTC. It is translated as CASNFRGSRSNEQFF.